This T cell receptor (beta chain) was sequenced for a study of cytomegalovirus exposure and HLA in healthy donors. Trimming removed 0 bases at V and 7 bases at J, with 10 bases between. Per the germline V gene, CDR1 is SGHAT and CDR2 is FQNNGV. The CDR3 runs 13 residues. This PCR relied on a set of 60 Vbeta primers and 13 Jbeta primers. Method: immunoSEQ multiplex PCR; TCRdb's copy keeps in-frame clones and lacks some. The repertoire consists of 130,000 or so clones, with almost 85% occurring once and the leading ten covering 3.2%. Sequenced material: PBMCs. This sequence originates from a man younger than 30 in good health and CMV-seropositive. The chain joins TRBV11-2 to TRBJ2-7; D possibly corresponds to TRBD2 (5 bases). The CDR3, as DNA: TGTGCCAGCAGCTTAGATCGGGGTCAGGAGCAGTACTTC. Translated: CASSLDRGQEQYF.